This T cell receptor (beta chain) was recovered during a study of T cell repertoires in cytomegalovirus infection. In the study overall: Recently identified HLA-C-restricted and well-studied HLA-B-restricted CMV epitopes were used. Based on public TCR beta signatures, there were indications of CMV infection and of a matching HLA type. Regarding the study as a whole: Dominating the ex vivo response were HLA-C-restricted CMV-specific TCR beta clonotypes.

TCRdb independently ran MiXCR on the reads; one entry per CDR3 protein. The sample includes about 78,000 distinct CDR3 sequences, roughly 40% of them seen just once. This clonotype was counted a few times. Antigen specificity is unknown. Germline lookup yields CDR1 SGHVS and CDR2 FNYEAQ. The CDR3 is made up of 16 amino acids. The V and J ends lost 3 bases and 6 bases respectively, with 15 bases between them. The rearrangement uses TRBV7-6 and TRBJ1-6, with D possibly matching TRBD1 (5 bases). Specimen: CD8+ T cells from cultured PBMCs, collected from culture after CMV antigen stimulation. The source is a human donor in good health (CMV status not recorded). Some clones in this sample may be carry-over from other donors' samples. CDR3 sequence (DNA): TGTGCCAGCAGCTTGTCAGCGGGGCTCAGTAATTCACCCCTCCACTTT. Its translation is CASSLSAGLSNSPLHF.